The 8 T cell receptor beta chains below come from one sample, sequenced in a study of Ad26.COV2.S vaccination and SARS-CoV-2 variants. The assay was immunoSEQ multiplex PCR, and TCRdb's table has in-frame clones only and misses some. This table has hundreds of thousands of clones, 89% appearing once. Treatment: about 20 received Ad26.COV2.S at low or high dose, single or two shots; several received placebo; per-sample allocation not given. Sampling occurred on day 63 after the first vaccine or placebo injection. The starting material was peripheral blood, obtained in a trial of Ad26.COV2.S vaccine versus placebo. Every receptor here comes from a person aged 18-65 years who received the Ad26.COV2.S COVID-19 vaccine or a placebo.

The J gene is TRBJ2-5, the V gene TRBV7-2; D is perhaps TRBD1 (5 bases). V dropped 0 bases and J dropped 5 bases, with 10 bases sitting between them. Germline V gene sequence: CDR1 SGHTA, CDR2 FQGNSA. This CDR3 is 14 amino acids long. Here the CDR3 DNA reads TGTGCCAGCAGCTTAGCAGGGGTAACCGAGACCCAGTACTTC. This encodes CASSLAGVTETQYF.

The chain combines TRBV4-1 with TRBJ2-6, with 7 bases that match TRBD2. Germline assignment: CDR1 MGHRA and CDR2 YSYEKL. The ends lost 1 base at V and 2 bases at J; junction bases unmatched: 5. The CDR3 covers 17 residues. As DNA, the CDR3 is TGCGCCAGCAGCCAAGGGGGAGGGATAACTGGGGCCAACGTCCTGACTTTC. This gives the protein CASSQGGGITGANVLTF.

This clone is a singleton in its sample. Other nucleotide sequences from this sample produce the same CDR3. This chain connects TRBV5-5 to TRBJ2-7; TRBD2 agrees at 11 bases. The germline V gene has CDR1 SGHKS and CDR2 YYEKEE (reference sequence). There are 15 residues in the CDR3. The trim removed 3 bases at V and 3 bases at J, leaving 5 bases unmatched. The CDR3 sequence: CASSSGLAGLYEQYF. The CDR3 nucleotides read TGTGCCAGCAGCTCCGGACTAGCGGGCCTCTACGAGCAGTACTTC.

The table lists this clone with a few counts. The chain employs TRBV10-1 and TRBJ2-7; 10 bases fit TRBD1. Per the germline V gene, CDR1 is WNHNN and CDR2 is SYGVQD (reference sequence). CDR3 length: 15 residues. V dropped 6 bases and J dropped 1; count of bases not matched to a gene: 6. CDR3 DNA sequence: TGCGCCAGCAGCGTCGACAGGGGGCTTTCCTACGAGCAGTACTTC. This sequence encodes CASSVDRGLSYEQYF.

This rearrangement joins TRBV10-2 to TRBJ2-7; 8 bases agree with TRBD2. Germline values: CDR1 WSHSY, CDR2 SAAADI. V shed 6 bases and J 6 bases; nucleotides not matched to a gene: 7. The CDR3 spans 13 residues. As DNA, the CDR3 is TGCGCCAGCAGACTAGCGGCTTCGGCCGAGCAGTACTTC. This translates into CASRLAASAEQYF.

DNA for the CDR3: TGCGCCAGCAGCCGCCTTGGGGCGGCAACTAATGAAAAACTGTTTTTT. Translated: CASSRLGAATNEKLFF. The chain has TRBV5-1 and TRBJ1-4, with a possible D match to TRBD1 (5 bases). CDR3 length: 16 residues. Germline V gives CDR1 SGHRS, CDR2 YFSETQ. Trimming removed 4 bases at V and 0 bases at J, with 13 bases between.

The chain combines TRBV5-8 with TRBJ2-7; 9 positions agree with TRBD1. The CDR3 is 14 residues long. The ends lost 6 bases at V and 4 bases at J; junction bases unmatched: 8. Germline V gene sequence: CDR1 SGHTS, CDR2 YDEGEE. In DNA form, the CDR3 reads TGTGCCAGCATCAAACCGGGACAGGGTTACGAGCAGTACTTC. This codes for CASIKPGQGYEQYF.

As to this clone: The same CDR3 arises from other DNA sequences in this sample as well. This chain uses TRBV19 with TRBJ2-5; D remains ambiguous. The CDR3 sequence is 13 residues long. Germline V lookup: CDR1 LNHDA, CDR2 SQIVND (reference sequence). V lost 1 base and J 2 bases, leaving 5 bases between the germline ends. CDR3 bases: TGTGCCAGTAGTATAGGGCAGCAAGAGACCCAGTACTTC. Translated: CASSIGQQETQYF.